What follows is one TCR beta chain and its context. Sequencing was performed with immunoSEQ multiplex PCR; in TCRdb, only in-frame clones are kept and a portion is missing. The profile shows tens of thousands of clones, about 78% of them singletons. This CDR3 spans 14 amino acids. The V gene end was trimmed by 3 bases and the J gene end by 6 bases; junction bases not matched to a gene: 6. Germline values: CDR1 SGHTS, CDR2 YDEGEE. These data come from a study of OX40 agonist ivuxolimab in advanced cancers. The J gene is TRBJ2-7, the V gene TRBV5-8, with 10 bases aligning to TRBD1. This receptor was obtained from an adult with an advanced solid tumor such as melanoma, head and neck, liver or kidney cancer. Sequenced material: CD4+ or CD8+ T cells sorted from blood, taken in a trial of the OX40 agonist ivuxolimab. The CDR3, as DNA: TGTGCCAGCAGCTCGACAGGGGGCTATAGCGAGCAGTACTTC. This codes for CASSSTGGYSEQYF.